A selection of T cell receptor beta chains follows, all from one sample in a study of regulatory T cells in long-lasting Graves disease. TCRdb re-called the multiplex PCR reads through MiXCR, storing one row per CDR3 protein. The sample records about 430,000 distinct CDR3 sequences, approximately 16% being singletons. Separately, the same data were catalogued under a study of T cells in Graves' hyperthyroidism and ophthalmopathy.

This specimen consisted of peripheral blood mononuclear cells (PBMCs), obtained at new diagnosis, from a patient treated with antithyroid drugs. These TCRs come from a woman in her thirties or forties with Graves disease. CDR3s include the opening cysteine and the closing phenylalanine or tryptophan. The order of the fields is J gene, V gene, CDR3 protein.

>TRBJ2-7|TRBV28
CASRSQGGSYEQYF
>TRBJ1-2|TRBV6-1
CASTSGAHYGYTF
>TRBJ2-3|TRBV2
CASSGGPNTQYF
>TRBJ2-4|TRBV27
CASSLFAGGKNIQYF
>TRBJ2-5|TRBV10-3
CASNLAGGPTQYF
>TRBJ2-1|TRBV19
CASSQTSGMHNEQFF
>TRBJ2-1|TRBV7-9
CASSSNTPGTGTYKEQFF
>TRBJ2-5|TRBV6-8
CASEGTSGETQYF
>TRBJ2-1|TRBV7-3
CASSLTLVRSYNEQFF
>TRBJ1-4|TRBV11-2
CASSSGTGFNEKLFF
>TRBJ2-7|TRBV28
CASNLAGDYEQYF
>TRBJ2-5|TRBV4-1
CASSQDLSGTSGRAQTQYF
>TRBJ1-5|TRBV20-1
CSATKGMGRVGNQPQHF
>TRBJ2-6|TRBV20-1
CSASHRGGYSGANVLTF
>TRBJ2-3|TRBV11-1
CASSQPTGTLDTQYF
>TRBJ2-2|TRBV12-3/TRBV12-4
CASIIGVTGELFF
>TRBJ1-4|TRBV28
CASGRNEKLFF
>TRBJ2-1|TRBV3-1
CASSQRRRLGVYNEQFF
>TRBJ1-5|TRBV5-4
CASSPSGTVNQPQHF